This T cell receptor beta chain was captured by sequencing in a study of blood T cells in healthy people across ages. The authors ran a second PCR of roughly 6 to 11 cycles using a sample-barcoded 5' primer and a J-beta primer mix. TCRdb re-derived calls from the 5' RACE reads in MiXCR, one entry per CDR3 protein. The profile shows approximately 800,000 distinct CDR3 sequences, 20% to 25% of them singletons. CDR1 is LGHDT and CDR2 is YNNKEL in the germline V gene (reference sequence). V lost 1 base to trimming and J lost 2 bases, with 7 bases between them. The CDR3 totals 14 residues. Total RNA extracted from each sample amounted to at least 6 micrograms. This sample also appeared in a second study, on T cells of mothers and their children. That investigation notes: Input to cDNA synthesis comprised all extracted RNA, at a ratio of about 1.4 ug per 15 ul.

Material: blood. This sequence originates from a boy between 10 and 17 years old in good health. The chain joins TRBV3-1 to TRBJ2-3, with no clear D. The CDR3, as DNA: TGTGCCAGCAGCCAAGTTCAGCCCACAGATACGCAGTATTTT. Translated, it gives CASSQVQPTDTQYF.